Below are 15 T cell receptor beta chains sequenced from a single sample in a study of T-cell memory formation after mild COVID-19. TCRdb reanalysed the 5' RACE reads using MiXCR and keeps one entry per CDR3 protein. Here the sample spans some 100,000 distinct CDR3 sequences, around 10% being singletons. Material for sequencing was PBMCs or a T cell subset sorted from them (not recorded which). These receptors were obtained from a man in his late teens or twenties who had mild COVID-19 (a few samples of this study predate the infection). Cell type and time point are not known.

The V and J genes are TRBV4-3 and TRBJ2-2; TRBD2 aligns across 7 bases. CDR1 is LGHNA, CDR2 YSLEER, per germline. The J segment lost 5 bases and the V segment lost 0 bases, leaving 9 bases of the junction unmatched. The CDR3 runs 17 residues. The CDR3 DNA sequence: TGCGCCAGCAGCCAAGAGCCCCACTTGCGGGGGACCGGGGAGCTGTTTTTT. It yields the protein CASSQEPHLRGTGELFF.

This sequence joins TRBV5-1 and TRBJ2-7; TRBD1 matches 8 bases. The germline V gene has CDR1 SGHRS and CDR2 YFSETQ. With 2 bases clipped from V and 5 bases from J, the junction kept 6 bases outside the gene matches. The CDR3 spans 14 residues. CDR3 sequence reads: CASSLGQGIHEQYF. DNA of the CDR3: TGCGCCAGCAGCTTAGGACAGGGTATCCACGAGCAGTACTTC.

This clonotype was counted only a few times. The chain's CDR3 is CASSGYRGDNQPQHF. CDR3 DNA: TGTGCCAGCAGTGGGTACAGGGGCGACAATCAGCCCCAGCATTTT. The J gene is TRBJ1-5, the V gene TRBV6-1; 7 positions agree with TRBD1. The CDR3 is 15 amino acids. The germline CDR1 and CDR2 sequences are MNHNS and SASEGT. Unmatched junction bases numbered 6, after V lost 4 bases and J lost 3 bases.

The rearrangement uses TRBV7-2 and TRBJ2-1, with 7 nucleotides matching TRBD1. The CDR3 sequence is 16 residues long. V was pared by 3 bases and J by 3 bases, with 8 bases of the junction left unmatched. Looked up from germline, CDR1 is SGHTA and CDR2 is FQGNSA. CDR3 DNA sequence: TGTGCCAGCAGCTTCCCCCCTCGACAGGGCTACAATGAGCAGTTCTTC. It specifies CASSFPPRQGYNEQFF.

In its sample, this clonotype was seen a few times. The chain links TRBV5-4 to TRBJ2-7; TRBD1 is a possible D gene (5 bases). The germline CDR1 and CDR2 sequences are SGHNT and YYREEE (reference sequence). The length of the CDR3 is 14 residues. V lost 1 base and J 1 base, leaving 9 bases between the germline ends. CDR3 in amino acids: CASSLWGSSYEQYV. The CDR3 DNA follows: TGTGCCAGCAGCTTGTGGGGCAGTTCCTACGAGCAGTACGTC.

The CDR3 bases are TGTGCCAGCAGCAGCGGGATCGGGGCGGAGACCCAGTACTTC. Its protein product is CASSSGIGAETQYF. V is TRBV28 and J is TRBJ2-5; TRBD2 matches 7 bases. This CDR3 contains 14 residues. Per the germline V gene, CDR1 is MDHEN and CDR2 is SYDVKM. The junction had 9 bases not matched to a gene; V was cut back by 6 bases and J by 5 bases.

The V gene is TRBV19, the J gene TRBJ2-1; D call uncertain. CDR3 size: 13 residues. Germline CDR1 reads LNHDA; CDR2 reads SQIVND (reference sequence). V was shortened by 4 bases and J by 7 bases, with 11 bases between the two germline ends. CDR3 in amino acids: CASSKDMGNEQFF. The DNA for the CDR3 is TGTGCCAGTAGTAAAGATATGGGAAATGAGCAGTTCTTC. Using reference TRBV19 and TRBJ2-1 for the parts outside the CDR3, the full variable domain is DGGITQSPKYLFRKEGQNVTLSCEQNLNHDAMYWYRQDPGQGLRLIYYSQIVNDFQKGDIAEGYSVSREKKESFPLTVTSAQKNPTAFYLCASSKDMGNEQFFGPGTRLTVL.

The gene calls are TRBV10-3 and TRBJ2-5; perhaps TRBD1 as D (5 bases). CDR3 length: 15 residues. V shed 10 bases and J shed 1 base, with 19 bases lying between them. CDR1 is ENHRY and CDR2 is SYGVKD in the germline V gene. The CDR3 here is CATTSVLGRQETQYF. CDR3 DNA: TGTGCCACGACCTCCGTGTTGGGGCGCCAAGAGACCCAGTACTTC.

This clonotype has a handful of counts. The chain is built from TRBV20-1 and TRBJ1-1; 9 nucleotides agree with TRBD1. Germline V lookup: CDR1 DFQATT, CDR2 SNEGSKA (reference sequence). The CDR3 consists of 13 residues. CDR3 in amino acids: CRPTGGGMTEAFF. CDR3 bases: TGCAGGCCTACAGGGGGCGGGATGACTGAAGCTTTCTTT.

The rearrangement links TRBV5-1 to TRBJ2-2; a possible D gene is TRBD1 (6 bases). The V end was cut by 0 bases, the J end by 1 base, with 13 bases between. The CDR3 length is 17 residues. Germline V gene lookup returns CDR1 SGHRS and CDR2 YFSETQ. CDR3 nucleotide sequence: TGCGCCAGCAGCTTGGCCGGAACAGGGCTGAACACCGGGGAGCTGTTTTTT. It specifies CASSLAGTGLNTGELFF.

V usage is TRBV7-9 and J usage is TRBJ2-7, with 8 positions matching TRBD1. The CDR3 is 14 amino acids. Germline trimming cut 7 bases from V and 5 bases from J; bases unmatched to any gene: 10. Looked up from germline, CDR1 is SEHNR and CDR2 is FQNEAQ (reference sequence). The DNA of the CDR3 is TGTGCCAGCATCTCCTGGACAGGGACCAACGAGCAGTACTTC. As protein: CASISWTGTNEQYF.

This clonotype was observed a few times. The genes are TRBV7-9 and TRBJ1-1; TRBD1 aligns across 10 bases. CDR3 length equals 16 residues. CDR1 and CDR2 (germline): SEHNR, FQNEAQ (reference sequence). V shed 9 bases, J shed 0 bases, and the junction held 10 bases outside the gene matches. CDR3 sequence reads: CASINGQGGMNTEAFF. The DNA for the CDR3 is TGTGCCAGTATAAACGGACAGGGGGGTATGAACACTGAAGCTTTCTTT.

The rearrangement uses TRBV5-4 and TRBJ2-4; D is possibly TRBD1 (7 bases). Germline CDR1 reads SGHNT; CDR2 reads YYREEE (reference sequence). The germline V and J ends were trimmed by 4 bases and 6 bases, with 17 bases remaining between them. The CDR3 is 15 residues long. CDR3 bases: TGTGCCAGCAGCGGGGGGACAGATCGGGGAAACATTCAGTACTTC. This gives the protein CASSGGTDRGNIQYF.

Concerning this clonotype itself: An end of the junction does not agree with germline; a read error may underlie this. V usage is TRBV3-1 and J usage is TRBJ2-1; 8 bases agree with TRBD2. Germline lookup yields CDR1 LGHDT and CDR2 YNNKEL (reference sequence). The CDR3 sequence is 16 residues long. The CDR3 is CASTLLAGSSYDEQFF. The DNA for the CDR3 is TGTGCCAGCACACTCCTAGCGGGTAGCTCCTACGATGAGCAGTTCTTC.

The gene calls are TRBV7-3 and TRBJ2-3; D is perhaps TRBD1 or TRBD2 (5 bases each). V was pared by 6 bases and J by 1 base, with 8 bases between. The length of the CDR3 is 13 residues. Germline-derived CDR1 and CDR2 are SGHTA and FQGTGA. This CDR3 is CASSWDGTDTQYF. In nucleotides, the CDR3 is TGTGCCAGCAGTTGGGACGGCACAGATACGCAGTATTTT. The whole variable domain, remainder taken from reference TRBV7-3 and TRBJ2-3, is GAGVSQTPSNKVTEKGKYVELRCDPISGHTALYWYRQSLGQGPEFLIYFQGTGAADDSGLPNDRFFAVRPEGSVSTLKIQRTERGDSAVYLCASSWDGTDTQYFGPGTRLTVL.